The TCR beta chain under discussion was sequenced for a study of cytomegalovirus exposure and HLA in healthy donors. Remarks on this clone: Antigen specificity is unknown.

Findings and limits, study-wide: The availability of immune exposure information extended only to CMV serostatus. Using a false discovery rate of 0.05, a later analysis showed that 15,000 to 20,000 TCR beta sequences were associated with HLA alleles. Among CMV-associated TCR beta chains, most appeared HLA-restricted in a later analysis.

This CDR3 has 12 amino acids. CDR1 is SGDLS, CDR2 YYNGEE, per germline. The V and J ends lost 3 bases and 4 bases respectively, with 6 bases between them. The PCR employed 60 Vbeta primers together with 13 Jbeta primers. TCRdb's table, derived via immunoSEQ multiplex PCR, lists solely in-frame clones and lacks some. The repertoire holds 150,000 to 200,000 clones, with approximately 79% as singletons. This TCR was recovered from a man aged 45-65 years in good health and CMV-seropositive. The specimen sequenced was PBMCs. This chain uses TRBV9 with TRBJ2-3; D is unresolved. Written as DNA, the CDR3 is TGTGCCAGCAGCGACGCGGCAGATACGCAGTATTTT. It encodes CASSDAADTQYF.